The present T cell receptor (beta chain) was sequenced within a study of T cell responses to AZD1222 COVID-19 vaccine. Overall study context: Researchers grouped second doses given at about 4 or about 12 weeks into one pool.

Per germline, CDR1 LNHDA and CDR2 SQIVND (reference sequence). V lost 3 bases and J 5 bases, leaving 11 bases between the germline ends. The CDR3 has 13 residues. Produced via immunoSEQ multiplex PCR; TCRdb's table is partial and in-frame only. This sample carries approximately 97,000 clones, 70% to 90% of them seen once, and the ten largest clones take around 5%. The study's findings and limits: Baseline serology detected seropositivity in only five to seven AZD1222 recipients. Donors skewed white British and female; clonal diversity was possibly underestimated. Repertoires were obtained solely post-peak T cell response.

A remark on this clone: Its antigen is undetermined.

This TCR derives from an adult in good health. Sequencing used peripheral blood, obtained on day 0 of AZD1222 vaccination. The chain recombines TRBV19 with TRBJ2-7; D is possibly TRBD2 (6 bases). The DNA of the CDR3 is TGTGCCAGTAGTATGGAGGGCCCCCACGAGCAGTACTTC. This codes for CASSMEGPHEQYF.